This T cell receptor (beta chain) was obtained from a study of T cell changes during pregnancy in multiple sclerosis. Profiled with immunoSEQ multiplex PCR; TCRdb holds only in-frame clones, not every one. This sample has 30,000 to 40,000 clones, with about nine tenths found just once. V lost 4 bases and J lost 5, with 12 bases in between. Germline V CDR1 and CDR2: SEHNR, FQNEAQ (reference sequence). This CDR3 comprises 14 residues. This TCR derives from a female donor in good health, enrolled as a control in a pregnancy study. Sequenced here: CD4+ T cells from peripheral blood mononuclear cells, sampled after pregnancy. The chain recombines TRBV7-9 with TRBJ2-1, with D possibly TRBD2 on 6 matching bases. The CDR3 DNA follows: TGTGCCAGCAGCTCCCACCGACTAGACAATGAGCAGTTCTTC. Translation gives CASSSHRLDNEQFF.